The rows below give T cell receptor beta chains drawn from one sample of a study of regulatory T cells in long-lasting Graves disease. TCRdb reprocessed the multiplex PCR reads with MiXCR, giving one entry per CDR3 protein. The sample records around 420,000 distinct CDR3 sequences, approximately 16% being singletons. These data were also filed under a second study, of T cells in Graves' hyperthyroidism and ophthalmopathy.

Source: peripheral blood mononuclear cells (PBMCs), taken at new diagnosis, from a patient treated with antithyroid drugs. Every receptor here comes from a woman aged 40-49 years with Graves disease. Each CDR3 is given with its conserved first and last residue. Fields, in order: CDR3 DNA, CDR3 protein, CDR3 length, clone size, J gene, V gene, D gene. A D gene is named only where the DNA matches it firmly. Size is omitted from some rows. Given values are once, few, many or a class for expanded clones.

TGTGCCTGGAGGGTCCCCTCGGGGAACACCATATATTTT	CAWRVPSGNTIYF	13	few	TRBJ1-3	TRBV30	-
TGTGCCAGCAGCTTCTCCGGGACTAAATCCTACGAGCAGTACTTC	CASSFSGTKSYEQYF	15	many	TRBJ2-7	TRBV11-2	TRBD2
TGTGCCAGCAGTTTCACCGGGACAGGGGGGTCTATGGGCTACACCTTC	CASSFTGTGGSMGYTF	16	many	TRBJ1-2	TRBV27	TRBD1
TGTGCCAGCTCACCAGATCCGTCAGGGGTTACCTACGAGCAGTACTTC	CASSPDPSGVTYEQYF	16	-	TRBJ2-7	TRBV18	-
TGTGCCAGCAGGGGGTCGGACACTGAAGCTTTCTTT	CASRGSDTEAFF	12	many	TRBJ1-1	TRBV12-3/TRBV12-4	-
TGTGCCAGCAGTCCCCGGGGAGCGGGAGTAGAGACCCAGTACTTC	CASSPRGAGVETQYF	15	many	TRBJ2-5	TRBV6-1	TRBD2
TGTGCCAGCAGTGAATCCCAGAGCAATCAGCCCCAGCATTTT	CASSESQSNQPQHF	14	many	TRBJ1-5	TRBV2	-
TGTGCCAGCAGTATGGGTGGGCCGACCTCCTCCTACGAGCAGTACTTC	CASSMGGPTSSYEQYF	16	many	TRBJ2-7	TRBV12-3/TRBV12-4	-
TGTGCCAGCAGCCCCTTTGGCAATGAGCAGTTCTTC	CASSPFGNEQFF	12	few	TRBJ2-1	TRBV6-1	-
TGTGCCAGCAGCTTTGGTGGTGGTCGTGGCTACACCTTC	CASSFGGGRGYTF	13	-	TRBJ1-2	TRBV11-3	-
TGTGCCAGCAGTTTTGGACTAGCGGGAGTCGCCTACGAGCAGTACTTC	CASSFGLAGVAYEQYF	16	-	TRBJ2-7	TRBV12-3/TRBV12-4	TRBD2
TGTGCCAGCAGCTGGGGAGTGGGGTTCACAGATACGCAGTATTTT	CASSWGVGFTDTQYF	15	many	TRBJ2-3	TRBV7-3	-
TGTGCCAGCAGTTACAGGGGACAGTTACTTGCTGACAATGAGCAGTTCTTC	CASSYRGQLLADNEQFF	17	many	TRBJ2-1	TRBV6-2/TRBV6-3	TRBD1
TGTGCCAGCAGTTTGGGGGGACCCAGGTCCTACGAGCAGTACTTC	CASSLGGPRSYEQYF	15	many	TRBJ2-7	TRBV12-3/TRBV12-4	-
TGTGCCAGCTCACCGGGCGGGAGGCGTCGAGAGACCCAGTACTTC	CASSPGGRRRETQYF	15	many	TRBJ2-5	TRBV18	TRBD2
TGTGCCAGCAGCGGAACGACAGGGAGCTATGGCTACACCTTC	CASSGTTGSYGYTF	14	few	TRBJ1-2	TRBV9	TRBD1
TGTGCCAGCAGCTGGGGGGGGCCGCAAGACGGGGGCTACACCTTC	CASSWGGPQDGGYTF	15	many	TRBJ1-2	TRBV12-3/TRBV12-4	-
TGTGCCAGCAGCACCTCCCGGAGAGCGGGAGTCAGGAATGAGCAGTTCTTC	CASSTSRRAGVRNEQFF	17	few	TRBJ2-1	TRBV3-1	TRBD2
TGTGCCAGCAGTTTACGGATTAACTATGGCTACACCTTC	CASSLRINYGYTF	13	many	TRBJ1-2	TRBV28	-
TGTGCCAGCAGTACCGGGACTAGCGGCAGAGATACGCAGTATTTT	CASSTGTSGRDTQYF	15	-	TRBJ2-3	TRBV2	TRBD2
TGTGCCAGCAGTGAACCCCCGGGACAGGACACCGGGGAGCTGTTTTTT	CASSEPPGQDTGELFF	16	-	TRBJ2-2	TRBV25-1	TRBD1